A single sample is the source of the 15 T cell receptor beta chains below, sequenced in a study of glioma-infiltrating T cells (dated by TCRdb to 2016 to 2017). The instrument was an Illumina MiSeq. The iRepertoire nested amplicon-rescue multiplex PCR (arm-PCR) platform was used to amplify TCR alpha and beta CDR3 regions from RNA. Starting from the raw public reads, TCRdb applied fastp trimming at Q25, assembled clones with MiXCR and retained in-frame beta chains. Rows with a matching CDR3 protein are joined into one entry that keeps the most common DNA and genes. The sample contains about 45,000 distinct CDR3 sequences, under 25% of them found a single time. The ten top clones hold around 6.3% of the sample. The sequenced sample consisted of glioma tissue, nonneoplastic brain tissue, or PBMCs (not recorded which). Every receptor here comes from a human donor with low-grade glioma or glioblastoma, undergoing nonglioma brain surgery, or in good health (not recorded which).

This chain joins TRBV7-3 and TRBJ1-1, with TRBD1 identical over 7 bases. V shed 5 bases, J shed 5 bases, and the junction held 8 bases outside the gene matches. This CDR3 has 14 residues. Germline-derived CDR1 and CDR2 are SGHTA and FQGTGA. Here the CDR3 reads CASSRKGGETEAFF. The CDR3 region has the DNA TGTGCCAGCAGCCGAAAAGGGGGCGAAACTGAAGCTTTCTTT. The complete variable domain, with remaining parts taken from reference TRBV7-3 and TRBJ1-1, reads GAGVSQTPSNKVTEKGKYVELRCDPISGHTALYWYRQSLGQGPEFLIYFQGTGAADDSGLPNDRFFAVRPEGSVSTLKIQRTERGDSAVYLCASSRKGGETEAFFGQGTRLTVV.

This clonotype has at least ten counts. The J gene is TRBJ2-3, the V gene TRBV28; TRBD1 aligns across 7 bases. The CDR3 extends over 15 amino acids. J was trimmed by 1 base and V by 5 bases; bases with no gene match: 6. Per germline, CDR1 MDHEN and CDR2 SYDVKM. The CDR3 sequence is CASSADRAGTDTQYF. The DNA of the CDR3 is TGTGCCAGCAGTGCCGACAGGGCTGGCACAGATACGCAGTATTTT.

This clonotype was observed a handful of times. The rearrangement links TRBV30 to TRBJ2-5; weak D call: TRBD2 (5 bases). The germline V and J ends were trimmed by 5 bases and 5 bases, with 15 bases remaining between them. Germline loops: CDR1 GTSNPN, CDR2 SVGIG (reference sequence). This CDR3 has 13 residues. The CDR3 sequence: CAWQQPGFETQYF. DNA of the CDR3: TGTGCCTGGCAGCAACCGGGGTTCGAGACCCAGTACTTC.

This clonotype was seen a handful of times. The chain employs TRBV19 and TRBJ1-1, with D possibly TRBD1 on 5 matching bases. The CDR3 is 16 amino acids. Germline CDR1 is LNHDA and CDR2 is SQIVND (reference sequence). The V end lost 3 bases, the J end lost 5 bases, and 19 bases lay between the germline ends. CDR3 nucleotide sequence: TGTGCCAGTAGTATGCCTCCGGGATCGGGGCGGACTGAAGCTTTCTTT. Translation: CASSMPPGSGRTEAFF. Drawing the rest from reference TRBV19 and TRBJ1-1, the complete variable domain is DGGITQSPKYLFRKEGQNVTLSCEQNLNHDAMYWYRQDPGQGLRLIYYSQIVNDFQKGDIAEGYSVSREKKESFPLTVTSAQKNPTAFYLCASSMPPGSGRTEAFFGQGTRLTVV.

In its sample, this clonotype was seen many times. The chain uses TRBV6-6 and TRBJ2-1; no clear D gene. Germline CDR1 MNHNY, CDR2 SVGAGI (reference sequence). V was clipped by 2 bases and J by 10 bases, with 12 bases between them. This CDR3 spans 13 amino acids. CDR3 residues: CASSYGEETEQFF. CDR3 nucleotides: TGTGCCAGCAGTTACGGGGAAGAGACAGAGCAGTTCTTC.

About this clonotype: Since a much larger clone is just one base distant, this may be a read error. CDR3 protein: CASSSDYTSTDTQYF. The CDR3 bases are TGTGCCAGCAGCTCAGACTACACTAGCACAGATACGCAGTATTTT. The J gene is TRBJ2-3, the V gene TRBV7-2; a weak D match, TRBD2 (5 bases). Germline CDR1 and CDR2: SGHTA and FQGNSA. Trimming cost V 4 bases and J 0 bases, with 11 bases left between them. The CDR3 has 15 residues.

With respect to this clonotype: Given a much more abundant clone one base away, this may be a read error. The chain joins TRBV3-1 to TRBJ2-5; D is possibly TRBD1 (5 bases). This CDR3 has 14 residues. V was clipped by 0 bases and J by 11 bases, with 16 bases between them. Germline V gene sequence: CDR1 LGHDT, CDR2 YNNKEL (reference sequence). The CDR3 DNA is TGTGCCAGCAGCCAAGATCTAGGGGCGGATGAGCAGTACTTC. This sequence encodes CASSQDLGADEQYF.

This clonotype was found many times. The rearrangement uses TRBV7-2 and TRBJ2-1; TRBD2 aligns across 8 bases. Germline V gene lookup returns CDR1 SGHTA and CDR2 FQGNSA. V gave up 2 bases and J gave up 4 bases; unmatched junction bases: 4. The CDR3 totals 15 residues. CDR3 DNA sequence: TGTGCCAGCAGCTTATCGCGGGGGGCATACAATGAGCAGTTCTTC. Protein product: CASSLSRGAYNEQFF.

This clonotype turned up a few times. This sequence joins TRBV29-1 and TRBJ2-1, with TRBD1 matching 9 bases. V lost 3 bases and J lost 1; bases outside the gene matches: 4. Germline loops: CDR1 SQVTM, CDR2 ANQGSEA. This CDR3 comprises 15 residues. CDR3 in amino acids: CSVEKQGASYNEQFF. The CDR3 coding sequence is TGCAGCGTTGAGAAACAGGGGGCTTCCTACAATGAGCAGTTCTTC.

This clonotype was found many times. The chain joins TRBV28 to TRBJ1-2; 8 nucleotides match TRBD1. Germline V gives CDR1 MDHEN, CDR2 SYDVKM. CDR3 length: 15 residues. After removal of 4 bases from V and 1 base from J, the junction contained 5 bases not matched to a gene. Written as DNA, the CDR3 is TGTGCCAGCAGTTCAACAGGGGGAGTTAACTATGGCTACACCTTC. It yields the protein CASSSTGGVNYGYTF.

Concerning this clonotype: A junction end diverges from the germline sequence, so it may reflect a read error. V gene TRBV4-1 combines with J gene TRBJ2-1; 7 nucleotides match TRBD2. The germline V gene has CDR1 MGHRA and CDR2 YSYEKL. The CDR3 length is 15 residues. The CDR3 nucleotides are TGCGCCAGCAGCCAAGCGGGGGGAGCCTACCATGAGCAGTTCTTC. Encoded protein: CASSQAGGAYHEQFF.

This clonotype has a count of ten or more. The rearrangement joins TRBV6-6 to TRBJ1-1, with TRBD1 identical over 7 bases. J lost 4 bases, V lost 2 bases, and 13 bases had no gene match. The CDR3 runs 17 residues. Germline assignment: CDR1 MNHNY and CDR2 SVGAGI (reference sequence). The DNA of the CDR3 is TGTGCCAGCAGTTACCCGACAGGGTTCGGCGTCAGCACTGAAGCTTTCTTT. Translation: CASSYPTGFGVSTEAFF.

This clonotype has ten or more counts. The V call is TRBV20-1, the J call TRBJ2-1; TRBD2 matches at 7 bases. This CDR3 is 14 amino acids long. The germline CDR1 and CDR2 sequences are DFQATT and SNEGSKA (reference sequence). V shed 1 base and J 6 bases; nucleotides not matched to a gene: 6. CDR3 sequence: CSARAPGGSNEQFF. DNA for the CDR3: TGCAGTGCTAGAGCTCCCGGGGGGTCCAATGAGCAGTTCTTC.

In this sample, this clonotype turned up many times. This rearrangement joins TRBV18 to TRBJ1-2, with D perhaps TRBD1 (5 bases). From germline, CDR1 is KGHSH and CDR2 LQKENI. The CDR3 is made up of 16 amino acids. V lost 0 bases, J lost 0 bases, and 11 bases lay in between. In nucleotides, the CDR3 is TGTGCCAGCTCACCACCCGCAGGGATCGCTAACTATGGCTACACCTTC. It yields the protein CASSPPAGIANYGYTF.

As concerns this clonotype: One base away lies a much larger clone, so this may be a sequencing read error. The rearrangement links TRBV7-9 to TRBJ2-1, with a weak D call TRBD1 (6 bases). The CDR3 length is 14 residues. V was pared by 5 bases and J by 14 bases, with 22 bases between. CDR1 and CDR2 from the germline V gene are SEHNR and FQNEAQ (reference sequence). CDR3 residues: CASSQGQGPLGKFF. The DNA for the CDR3 is TGTGCCAGCAGCCAGGGACAAGGCCCTTTGGGGAAGTTCTTC.